The rows below give T cell receptor beta chains drawn from one sample of a study of blood T cell repertoires in COVID-19. Using immunoSEQ multiplex PCR, the repertoire was profiled, and TCRdb retains in-frame clones only, with some absent. Seen here are a few hundred thousand clones, about 89% observed once, and the top ten hold about 2.9%. The specimen was peripheral blood. The receptors stem from a woman between 25 and 40 years old with COVID-19, enrolled during active disease. CDR3s include the opening cysteine and the closing phenylalanine or tryptophan. D genes are given only for firm matches. Part of the rows lack a size; the others show once, few, many or a class for expanded clones.

J gene: TRBJ1-1; V gene: TRBV18; D gene: -; clone size: -; CDR3 DNA: TGTGCCAGCTCACCTCCTCAACCGGGACAGAACACTGAAGCTTTCTTT; CDR3 protein: CASSPPQPGQNTEAFF
J gene: TRBJ2-3; V gene: TRBV27; D gene: TRBD1; clone size: -; CDR3 DNA: TGTGCCAGCAGTCCCCTCAGAGGGACAGGGCTAAACACAGATACGCAGTATTTT; CDR3 protein: CASSPLRGTGLNTDTQYF
J gene: TRBJ2-3; V gene: TRBV7-2; D gene: TRBD2; clone size: -; CDR3 DNA: TGTGCCAGCAGCAAAGCGGGAATAAACACAGATACGCAGTATTTT; CDR3 protein: CASSKAGINTDTQYF
J gene: TRBJ1-2; V gene: TRBV5-4; D gene: TRBD1; clone size: -; CDR3 DNA: TGTGCCAGCAGCTTAGACAGGGGGCAAGAGGGCTACACCTTC; CDR3 protein: CASSLDRGQEGYTF
J gene: TRBJ2-3; V gene: TRBV6-2/TRBV6-3; D gene: -; clone size: -; CDR3 DNA: TGTGCCAGCAGTTACTCGCCGGGAGCTACCCTCCCTGATACGCAGTATTTT; CDR3 protein: CASSYSPGATLPDTQYF
J gene: TRBJ2-1; V gene: TRBV6-5; D gene: -; clone size: -; CDR3 DNA: TGTGCCAGCAGTCCAAGTAGTCCCTACAATGAGCAGTTCTTC; CDR3 protein: CASSPSSPYNEQFF
J gene: TRBJ2-7; V gene: TRBV3-1/TRBV3-2; D gene: -; clone size: -; CDR3 DNA: TGTGCCAGCAGCCAAGGTTTGAGGGGGGGCAGCTACGAGCAGTACTTC; CDR3 protein: CASSQGLRGGSYEQYF
J gene: TRBJ2-1; V gene: TRBV11-2; D gene: TRBD2; clone size: -; CDR3 DNA: TGTGCCAGCAGCTTAGTTTTTAGCGGGAGCAATGAGCAGTTCTTC; CDR3 protein: CASSLVFSGSNEQFF
J gene: TRBJ2-5; V gene: TRBV27; D gene: TRBD2; clone size: -; CDR3 DNA: TGTGCCAGCAGTTTAAGTGGGACTAGCGGGTTCATCCAAGAGACCCAGTACTTC; CDR3 protein: CASSLSGTSGFIQETQYF
J gene: TRBJ2-3; V gene: TRBV7-2; D gene: TRBD1; clone size: -; CDR3 DNA: TGTGCCAGCAGCGCTCACAGGGGGCGAATTGACGCAGATACGCAGTATTTT; CDR3 protein: CASSAHRGRIDADTQYF
J gene: TRBJ1-1; V gene: TRBV29-1; D gene: TRBD1; clone size: few; CDR3 DNA: TGCAGCGTCCTGAAGGACAGGGGAGGTCCGAGGAACACTGAAGCTTTCTTT; CDR3 protein: CSVLKDRGGPRNTEAFF
J gene: TRBJ2-3; V gene: TRBV28; D gene: -; clone size: -; CDR3 DNA: TGTGCCAGCAGTGCCGGGACAACAAGTACAGATACGCAGTATTTT; CDR3 protein: CASSAGTTSTDTQYF
J gene: TRBJ1-6; V gene: TRBV5-1; D gene: TRBD1; clone size: -; CDR3 DNA: TGCGCCAGCAGCCCCCAAAAGGGACAGGGACCCCATGTAAATTCACCCCTCCACTTT; CDR3 protein: CASSPQKGQGPHVNSPLHF
J gene: TRBJ1-2; V gene: TRBV19; D gene: -; clone size: -; CDR3 DNA: TGTGCCAGTAACTCCGGGACTATAATAAACTATGGCTACACCTTC; CDR3 protein: CASNSGTIINYGYTF
J gene: TRBJ2-3; V gene: TRBV7-2; D gene: TRBD2; clone size: -; CDR3 DNA: TGTGCCAGCAGCTCCGGGGGGGTATTCACAGATACGCAGTATTTT; CDR3 protein: CASSSGGVFTDTQYF
J gene: TRBJ2-5; V gene: TRBV6-2/TRBV6-3; D gene: TRBD2; clone size: -; CDR3 DNA: TGTGCCAGCAGTTACCCCCTAGCGGGGGGATATCAAGAGACCCAGTACTTC; CDR3 protein: CASSYPLAGGYQETQYF
J gene: TRBJ2-1; V gene: TRBV5-1; D gene: TRBD2; clone size: -; CDR3 DNA: TGCGCCAGCAGCTCGACTAGCGGGGGAGTCAATGAGCAGTTCTTC; CDR3 protein: CASSSTSGGVNEQFF
J gene: TRBJ1-4; V gene: TRBV29-1; D gene: TRBD1; clone size: -; CDR3 DNA: TGCAGCGTTGAATTAACAGGGGGGCCGGGTGAAAAACTGTTTTTT; CDR3 protein: CSVELTGGPGEKLFF
J gene: TRBJ2-7; V gene: TRBV19; D gene: -; clone size: -; CDR3 DNA: TGTGCCAGTAGTACCCAGGGTACCCCCTACGAGCAGTACTTC; CDR3 protein: CASSTQGTPYEQYF
J gene: TRBJ2-2; V gene: TRBV23-1; D gene: TRBD1; clone size: -; CDR3 DNA: TGCGCCAGCACCCGACAGGGGACGAACACCGGGGAGCTGTTTTTT; CDR3 protein: CASTRQGTNTGELFF
J gene: TRBJ1-6; V gene: TRBV9; D gene: TRBD1; clone size: -; CDR3 DNA: TGTGCCAGCAGCCGGACAGGGCCAGCTCCCCTCCACTTT; CDR3 protein: CASSRTGPAPLHF
J gene: TRBJ2-1; V gene: TRBV18; D gene: -; clone size: few; CDR3 DNA: TGTGCCAGCTCACCACGTCCAACAACGAATGAGCAGTTCTTC; CDR3 protein: CASSPRPTTNEQFF
J gene: TRBJ2-1; V gene: TRBV19; D gene: TRBD2; clone size: -; CDR3 DNA: TGTGCCAGTAGTAAGGTCAAACAACTAGCGGCAAACTACAATGAGCAGTTCTTC; CDR3 protein: CASSKVKQLAANYNEQFF
J gene: TRBJ2-4; V gene: TRBV6-5; D gene: -; clone size: -; CDR3 DNA: TGTGCCAGCAGTTACTCAGTTGGAGTAGCCAAAAACATTCAGTACTTC; CDR3 protein: CASSYSVGVAKNIQYF
J gene: TRBJ1-6; V gene: TRBV5-4; D gene: -; clone size: once; CDR3 DNA: TGTGCCAGCACTGGCAGTCCAAATAATTCACCCCTCCACTTT; CDR3 protein: CASTGSPNNSPLHF
J gene: TRBJ1-2; V gene: TRBV7-2; D gene: TRBD1; clone size: -; CDR3 DNA: TGTGCCAGCAGCTTAGTCCGGGACAGGGCTGGGATCTATGGCTACACCTTC; CDR3 protein: CASSLVRDRAGIYGYTF
J gene: TRBJ1-4; V gene: TRBV5-1; D gene: TRBD1; clone size: once; CDR3 DNA: TGCGCCAGCAGCTTGGGACAGGGGTCTAATGAAAAACTGTTTTTT; CDR3 protein: CASSLGQGSNEKLFF
J gene: TRBJ1-2; V gene: TRBV12-3/TRBV12-4; D gene: -; clone size: -; CDR3 DNA: TGTGCCAGCAGCCTGACAAACGCACGCGGCTACACCTTC; CDR3 protein: CASSLTNARGYTF
J gene: TRBJ2-2; V gene: TRBV5-1; D gene: TRBD1; clone size: -; CDR3 DNA: TGCGCCAGCAGCTTGAACGCAGGGGGTGTGAACACCGGGGAGCTGTTTTTT; CDR3 protein: CASSLNAGGVNTGELFF
J gene: TRBJ2-2; V gene: TRBV13; D gene: -; clone size: -; CDR3 DNA: TGTGCCAGCAGCCCCGACAGGACCACCGGGGAGCTGTTTTTT; CDR3 protein: CASSPDRTTGELFF
J gene: TRBJ2-2; V gene: TRBV10-3; D gene: TRBD2; clone size: -; CDR3 DNA: TGTGCCATCAGTGAGCGGGAGGGCACCGGGGAGCTGTTTTTT; CDR3 protein: CAISEREGTGELFF
J gene: TRBJ2-3; V gene: TRBV2; D gene: -; clone size: -; CDR3 DNA: TGTGCCAGCACCCAAGGGGAATTAACAGATACGCAGTATTTT; CDR3 protein: CASTQGELTDTQYF
J gene: TRBJ1-4; V gene: TRBV19; D gene: TRBD1; clone size: -; CDR3 DNA: TGTGCCAGTAGTATTCGACAGGGCACTAATGAAAAACTGTTTTTT; CDR3 protein: CASSIRQGTNEKLFF
J gene: TRBJ2-2; V gene: TRBV4-1; D gene: TRBD2; clone size: -; CDR3 DNA: TGCGCCAGCAGCCAAGAGGCTAGCGGGGGCGAAGCCTCTAACACCGGGGAGCTGTTTTTT; CDR3 protein: CASSQEASGGEASNTGELFF
J gene: TRBJ1-5; V gene: TRBV3-1/TRBV3-2; D gene: -; clone size: -; CDR3 DNA: TGTGCCAGCAGCCTTGGACAGTTTTCGCCCCAGCATTTT; CDR3 protein: CASSLGQFSPQHF
J gene: TRBJ1-2; V gene: TRBV9; D gene: -; clone size: -; CDR3 DNA: TGTGCCAGCAGCCCCAGAGTAACAGGGAGCGACCTCTATGGCTACACCTTC; CDR3 protein: CASSPRVTGSDLYGYTF
J gene: TRBJ2-1; V gene: TRBV15; D gene: -; clone size: -; CDR3 DNA: TGTGCCACCAGCAGAGCGGGGGTCTTAAGCTCCTACAATGAGCAGTTCTTC; CDR3 protein: CATSRAGVLSSYNEQFF
J gene: TRBJ2-5; V gene: TRBV7-4; D gene: -; clone size: few; CDR3 DNA: TGTGCCAGCCCTCCCCCCGCGGGGAAAGAGACCCAGTACTTC; CDR3 protein: CASPPPAGKETQYF
J gene: TRBJ2-1; V gene: TRBV19; D gene: TRBD2; clone size: -; CDR3 DNA: TGTGCCAGTAGTATAGGGACTAGCTTTACCTACAATGAGCAGTTCTTC; CDR3 protein: CASSIGTSFTYNEQFF
J gene: TRBJ1-5; V gene: TRBV27; D gene: -; clone size: -; CDR3 DNA: TGTGCCAGCAGTCCAAACAGGGTGGATCAGCCCCAGCATTTT; CDR3 protein: CASSPNRVDQPQHF
J gene: TRBJ2-3; V gene: TRBV15; D gene: TRBD1; clone size: -; CDR3 DNA: TGTGCCACCAGATGGGACAGATCCACAGATACGCAGTATTTT; CDR3 protein: CATRWDRSTDTQYF
J gene: TRBJ2-5; V gene: TRBV11-3; D gene: -; clone size: -; CDR3 DNA: TGTGCCAGCAGCTTCTCCGAAGAGACCCAGTACTTC; CDR3 protein: CASSFSEETQYF
J gene: TRBJ2-1; V gene: TRBV18; D gene: TRBD2; clone size: -; CDR3 DNA: TGTGCCAGCTCACCTTCATGGCGGGGGACCTACAATGAGCAGTTCTTC; CDR3 protein: CASSPSWRGTYNEQFF
J gene: TRBJ1-2; V gene: TRBV5-4; D gene: -; clone size: -; CDR3 DNA: TGTGCCAGCAGCCAGGGGTGGCCCACAGACTATGGCTACACCTTC; CDR3 protein: CASSQGWPTDYGYTF